A single count supports the clone carrying this TCR beta chain. The antigen is undetermined. The sample belongs to a study of cytomegalovirus exposure and HLA in healthy donors. This CDR3 is 14 amino acids long. The J segment lost 5 bases and the V segment lost 5 bases, leaving 9 bases of the junction unmatched. Germline-derived CDR1 and CDR2 are MNHEY and SMNVEV (reference sequence). PCR involved 60 Vbeta and 13 Jbeta primers. Method: immunoSEQ multiplex PCR; TCRdb's copy keeps in-frame clones and lacks some. The table lists approximately 170,000 clones, around four fifths of them singletons, with 9% to 10% in the top ten. Study-wide results and limits: The number of N-insertions in an Asian-associated ancestry cluster was reportedly below the approximately 600-donor mean in a later analysis. A missense DCLRE1C variant was associated with V- and J-gene trimming of TCR beta chains in a later analysis, and an independent cohort replicated the association. Confirmation was obtained in vitro that a few CMV-associated chains are specific for CMV antigens.

The specimen was PBMCs. The receptor was derived from a man between 18 and 29 years old in good health and CMV-seropositive. The V gene is TRBV27, the J gene TRBJ2-7; 7 bases align to TRBD2. The CDR3 is CASSPRTSLDEQYF. As DNA, the CDR3 is TGTGCCAGCAGTCCTCGGACTAGTCTTGACGAGCAGTACTTC.